This T cell receptor beta chain was captured by sequencing in a study of blood T cell repertoires in COVID-19. Overall study context: Sources were T cells, B-cell-depleted T cells, or PBMCs; the material itself was cDNA or gDNA.

The germline CDR1 and CDR2 sequences are MNHNY and SVGAGI (reference sequence). CDR3 length equals 14 residues. The ends lost 5 bases at V and 8 bases at J; junction bases unmatched: 6. Here immunoSEQ multiplex PCR was the method, and the copy in TCRdb shows in-frame clones only, minus some. There are some 260,000 clones in the sample; over 75% occur only once, and 10% lies in the top ten. The sample comprised peripheral blood. The TCR comes from a woman aged 65 to 85 with COVID-19, enrolled during active disease. This rearrangement joins TRBV6-6 to TRBJ1-4; 9 nucleotides match TRBD1. The CDR3 region is CASSKPGQGEKLFF. For the CDR3, the DNA is TGTGCCAGCAGTAAACCGGGACAGGGAGAAAAACTGTTTTTT.